The 21 T cell receptor beta chains below all came from one sample that was sequenced in a study of OX40 agonist ivuxolimab in advanced cancers. The protocol was immunoSEQ multiplex PCR, while the TCRdb copy is restricted to in-frame clones and leaves out a portion. The sample gives roughly 86,000 clones, around nine tenths of which show up once; about 1.1% is in the top ten. This specimen was CD4+ or CD8+ T cells sorted from blood, taken in a trial of the OX40 agonist ivuxolimab. Receptors originate from an adult with an advanced solid tumor such as melanoma, head and neck, liver or kidney cancer.

The chain couples TRBV4-3 to TRBJ1-2, with 7 bases matching TRBD1. With 4 bases clipped from V and 0 bases from J, the junction kept 5 bases outside the gene matches. From germline, CDR1 is LGHNA and CDR2 YSLEER. This CDR3 region has 15 residues. The CDR3 loop reads CASSPGQDANYGYTF. The CDR3 nucleotides are TGCGCCAGCAGCCCTGGACAGGATGCTAACTATGGCTACACCTTC.

The gene calls are TRBV27 and TRBJ2-1; no clear D gene. V was cut by 5 bases and J by 6 bases, with 2 bases left in between. Germline V CDR1 and CDR2: MNHEY, SMNVEV (reference sequence). This CDR3 is built from 10 residues. The CDR3 sequence: CASSPNEQFF. DNA for the CDR3: TGTGCCAGCAGTCCCAATGAGCAGTTCTTC.

The genes are TRBV25-1 and TRBJ2-5; 9 bases fit TRBD1. The CDR3 totals 16 residues. J gave up 5 bases and V 6 bases, and 13 bases lay outside the gene matches. Per the germline V gene, CDR1 is MGHDK and CDR2 is SYGVNS. Here the CDR3 DNA reads TGTGCCAGCAGCCCTAGGCCGGGACAGGGAACCGAGACCCAGTACTTC. Translating it yields CASSPRPGQGTETQYF.

The V gene is TRBV4-1, the J gene TRBJ2-5; D assignment may be TRBD1 or TRBD2 (5 bases each). From germline, CDR1 is MGHRA and CDR2 YSYEKL. The length of the CDR3 is 16 residues. V gave up 3 bases and J gave up 4 bases, with 18 bases separating them. The CDR3 here is CASSHLPGGGGETQYF. The CDR3 bases are TGCGCCAGCAGCCATCTCCCCGGTGGGGGTGGAGAGACCCAGTACTTC.

The rearrangement links TRBV4-2 to TRBJ2-3, with D perhaps matching TRBD2 (6 bases). Trimming took off 0 bases at V and 1 base at J, with 11 bases between the two ends. This CDR3 is 16 amino acids long. In germline, CDR1 is LGHNA, CDR2 YNFKEQ. In nucleotides, the CDR3 is TGTGCCAGCAGCCAAGATTACGGGAGACGCACAGATACGCAGTATTTT. Amino acids: CASSQDYGRRTDTQYF.

The chain recombines TRBV11-2 with TRBJ2-1, with 9 bases fitting TRBD2. CDR1 and CDR2 from the germline V gene are SGHAT and FQNNGV. The CDR3 totals 17 residues. With V trimmed by 1 base and J by 8 bases, 12 bases remained unmatched. The CDR3 protein is CASSLGSPGTSTYEQFF. In DNA form, the CDR3 reads TGTGCCAGCAGCTTAGGGTCGCCCGGGACTAGCACCTATGAGCAGTTCTTC.

In its sample, this clone was seen once. The J gene is TRBJ2-7, the V gene TRBV30; 8 positions match TRBD2. Trimming at V came to 2 bases and at J to 0 bases, leaving 3 bases not matched to a gene. The length of the CDR3 is 14 residues. Germline V CDR1 and CDR2: GTSNPN, SVGIG (reference sequence). DNA of the CDR3: TGTGCCTGGAGTTACAGCGGGGGCTCCTACGAGCAGTACTTC. This codes for CAWSYSGGSYEQYF. The full variable domain, with the rest looked up from reference TRBV30 and TRBJ2-7, is SQTIHQWPATLVQPVGSPLSLECTVEGTSNPNLYWYRQAAGRGLQLLFYSVGIGQISSEVPQNLSASRPQDRQFILSSKKLLLSDSGFYLCAWSYSGGSYEQYFGPGTRLTVT.

This clone has a single count. The CDR3 sequence is CASSLGLRETSGYTF. CDR3 nucleotides: TGCGCCAGCAGCTTGGGACTCCGGGAGACAAGTGGCTACACCTTC. This chain joins TRBV5-1 and TRBJ1-2; D unresolved. The CDR3 is 15 amino acids. V was pared by 0 bases and J by 7 bases, with 16 bases between. Germline V lookup: CDR1 SGHRS, CDR2 YFSETQ.

The chain joins TRBV28 to TRBJ1-5, with 8 bases fitting TRBD1. CDR1 MDHEN and CDR2 SYDVKM come from the germline V gene. V lost 8 bases, J lost 0 bases, and 6 bases stayed unmatched. CDR3 length: 15 amino acids. The CDR3 nucleotides read TGTGCCAGCGGGACAGGTGCCCTTAGCAATCAGCCCCAGCATTTT. Protein product: CASGTGALSNQPQHF.

The V and J genes are TRBV13 and TRBJ2-7, with TRBD2 matching 7 bases. The germline gives CDR1 PRHDT, CDR2 FYEKMQ (reference sequence). Trimming cost V 2 bases and J 6 bases; bases outside gene matches: 4. This CDR3 is built from 13 residues. The CDR3 DNA follows: TGTGCCAGCAGCTTACGGTCGGGAGGCGAGCAGTACTTC. Amino acid sequence: CASSLRSGGEQYF.

The chain is built from TRBV7-2 and TRBJ2-5; D is unresolved. With 3 bases removed from V and 5 bases from J, the gap between germline ends came to 7 bases. CDR1 SGHTA and CDR2 FQGNSA come from the germline V gene. CDR3 length: 12 amino acids. CDR3 nucleotides: TGTGCCAGCAGCTTCAACGTGGAGACCCAGTACTTC. This sequence encodes CASSFNVETQYF.

This chain's CDR3 is CASSNGQGEDTQYF. In DNA form, the CDR3 reads TGCGCCAGCAGCAACGGACAGGGGGAAGATACGCAGTATTTT. V gene TRBV5-1 combines with J gene TRBJ2-3, with 10 positions matching TRBD1. Germline CDR1 is SGHRS and CDR2 is YFSETQ. After removal of 4 bases from V and 5 bases from J, the junction contained 4 bases not matched to a gene. This CDR3 has 14 amino acids.

A few counts support this clone. The gene calls are TRBV28 and TRBJ1-1; maybe TRBD1 (5 bases). The CDR3 loop spans 11 amino acids. Trimming cost V 10 bases and J 5 bases, with 11 bases left between them. CDR1 and CDR2 (germline): MDHEN, SYDVKM. The CDR3 here is CATQDITEAFF. The DNA for the CDR3 is TGTGCCACCCAGGACATTACTGAAGCTTTCTTT.

The rearrangement uses TRBV2 and TRBJ1-4; D not resolved. This CDR3 contains 11 residues. V was shortened by 3 bases and J by 7 bases, with 3 bases between the two germline ends. CDR1 and CDR2 from the germline V gene are SNHLY and FYNNEI. The CDR3 here is CASSDSEKLFF. In nucleotides, the CDR3 is TGTGCCAGCAGTGATAGTGAAAAACTGTTTTTT.

This sequence joins TRBV28 and TRBJ1-6, with 11 bases that match TRBD1. Germline V CDR1 and CDR2: MDHEN, SYDVKM. V dropped 2 bases and J dropped 9; count of bases not matched to a gene: 6. This CDR3 region has 16 residues. The CDR3 loop is CASSLKDRGLLSPLHF. The CDR3 DNA reads TGTGCCAGCAGTTTAAAGGACAGGGGGCTTCTTTCACCCCTCCACTTT.

V and J are TRBV27 and TRBJ2-1; D gene unclear. Trimming stripped 3 bases from V and 14 bases from J, with 8 bases between. From germline, CDR1 is MNHEY and CDR2 SMNVEV (reference sequence). The CDR3 has 10 amino acids. This CDR3 is CASSFDGEFF. The CDR3 coding sequence is TGTGCCAGCAGTTTCGATGGGGAGTTCTTC.

V gene TRBV2 combines with J gene TRBJ2-3, with D maybe TRBD1 (6 bases). This CDR3 contains 15 residues. V shed 5 bases and J shed 0 bases, with 12 bases lying between them. Germline V gives CDR1 SNHLY, CDR2 FYNNEI. CDR3 DNA sequence: TGTGCCAGCAGTCCCGGGACAACTAGCACAGATACGCAGTATTTT. Translation gives CASSPGTTSTDTQYF.

The chain is built from TRBV30 and TRBJ1-1, with 7 bases lining up with TRBD1. Germline V gene sequence: CDR1 GTSNPN, CDR2 SVGIG (reference sequence). V shed 4 bases, J shed 1 base, and the junction held 6 bases outside the gene matches. The length of the CDR3 is 14 residues. The CDR3 DNA is TGTGCCTGGAAAGCAGGGGGTTGGAACACTGAAGCTTTCTTT. Its protein is CAWKAGGWNTEAFF.

The chain employs TRBV11-2 and TRBJ2-5; D not resolved. CDR3 length equals 12 residues. The V end was cut by 5 bases, the J end by 2 bases, with 6 bases between. In germline, CDR1 is SGHAT, CDR2 FQNNGV. CDR3 sequence reads: CASSPQQETQYF. DNA of the CDR3: TGTGCCAGCAGCCCCCAGCAAGAGACCCAGTACTTC.

This clone was seen a single time. The chain uses TRBV5-4 and TRBJ2-2, with 13 bases identical to TRBD2. V dropped 3 bases and J dropped 5; count of bases not matched to a gene: 7. In germline, CDR1 is SGHNT, CDR2 YYREEE (reference sequence). The CDR3 covers 17 residues. CDR3 loop: CASSSPPGLAGTGELFF. The CDR3 DNA follows: TGTGCCAGCAGCTCACCTCCGGGACTAGCGGGAACCGGGGAGCTGTTTTTT.

The V call is TRBV18, the J call TRBJ2-7; 7 nucleotides line up with TRBD1. V shed 3 bases, J shed 3 bases, and the junction held 5 bases outside the gene matches. From germline, CDR1 is KGHSH and CDR2 LQKENI. This CDR3 has 14 amino acids. In nucleotides, the CDR3 is TGTGCCAGCTCACCCCGGGACAGCCTCTACGAGCAGTACTTC. It yields the protein CASSPRDSLYEQYF.